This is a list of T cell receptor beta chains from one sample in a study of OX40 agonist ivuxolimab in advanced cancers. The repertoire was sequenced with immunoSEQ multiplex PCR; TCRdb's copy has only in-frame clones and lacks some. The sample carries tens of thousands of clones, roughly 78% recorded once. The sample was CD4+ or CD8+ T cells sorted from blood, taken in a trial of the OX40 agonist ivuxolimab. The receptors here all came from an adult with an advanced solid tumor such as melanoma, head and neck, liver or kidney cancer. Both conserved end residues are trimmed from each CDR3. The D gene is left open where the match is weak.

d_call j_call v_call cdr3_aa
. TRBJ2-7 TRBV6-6 ASSYADGPYEQY
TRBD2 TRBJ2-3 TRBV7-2 ASSPGGRKDTQY
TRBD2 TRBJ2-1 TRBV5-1 ASSPRSGNYNEQF
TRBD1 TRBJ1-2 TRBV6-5 ASSILQGGYGYT
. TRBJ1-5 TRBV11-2 ASSPEVRLPQH
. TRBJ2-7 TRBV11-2 ASSRVRNYEQY
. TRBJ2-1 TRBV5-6 ASSAGGGNEQF
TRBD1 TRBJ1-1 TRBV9 ASSPRQGSDTEAF
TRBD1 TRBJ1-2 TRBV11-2 ASSLGQDYGYT
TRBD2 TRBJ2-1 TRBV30 AWREGTSSYNEQF
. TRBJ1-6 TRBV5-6 ASSLGEARGVSSPLH
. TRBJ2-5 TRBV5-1 ASSLDQETQY
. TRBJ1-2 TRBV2 ASRGFNYGYT
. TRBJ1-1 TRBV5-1 ASSLERLNTEAF
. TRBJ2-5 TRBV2 ASSAGGRETQY
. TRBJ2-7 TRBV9 ASSVAGDSRYEQY
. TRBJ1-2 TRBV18 ASSQGFGYGYT
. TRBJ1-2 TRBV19 ASSIPYYGYT
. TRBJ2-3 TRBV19 ASSRGDTQY
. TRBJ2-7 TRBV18 ASSPLGTGSYEQY
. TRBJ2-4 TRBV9 ASSVIRGAKNIQY
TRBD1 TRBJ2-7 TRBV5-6 ASSLARAGGRDEQY
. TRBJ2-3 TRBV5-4 ASSVRGTQY
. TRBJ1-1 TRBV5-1 ATGMGGEGKAF
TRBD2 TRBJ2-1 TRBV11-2 ASSPPGTSVYNEQF
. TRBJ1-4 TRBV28 ASSLTQEKLF
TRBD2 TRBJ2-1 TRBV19 ASSIGGGTRSGEQF
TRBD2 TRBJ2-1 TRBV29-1 SVDSTGGGKSGNYNEQF
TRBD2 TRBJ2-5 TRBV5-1 ASSLVGLAGLRQETQY
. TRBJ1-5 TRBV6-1 ASRLTYGNQPQH
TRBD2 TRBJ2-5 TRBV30 AWSVGAGVSQETQY
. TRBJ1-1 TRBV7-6 ASSLVVGSTEAF
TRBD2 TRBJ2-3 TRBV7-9 ASSGLAGSTDTQY
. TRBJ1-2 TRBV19 ATRQSELNGYT
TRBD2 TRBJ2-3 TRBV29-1 SVGGSGRAHSQY
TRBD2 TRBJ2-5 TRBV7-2 ASSLGLAGTRYQETQY
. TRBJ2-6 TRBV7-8 ASSRGDGRASGANVLT
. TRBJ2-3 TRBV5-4 ASSQVPGRNTDTQY
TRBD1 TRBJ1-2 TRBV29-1 SVWVGTGSPDYGYT
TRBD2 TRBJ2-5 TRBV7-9 ASRLAGQETQY
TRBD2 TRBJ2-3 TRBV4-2 ASSQDPGRARNTQY